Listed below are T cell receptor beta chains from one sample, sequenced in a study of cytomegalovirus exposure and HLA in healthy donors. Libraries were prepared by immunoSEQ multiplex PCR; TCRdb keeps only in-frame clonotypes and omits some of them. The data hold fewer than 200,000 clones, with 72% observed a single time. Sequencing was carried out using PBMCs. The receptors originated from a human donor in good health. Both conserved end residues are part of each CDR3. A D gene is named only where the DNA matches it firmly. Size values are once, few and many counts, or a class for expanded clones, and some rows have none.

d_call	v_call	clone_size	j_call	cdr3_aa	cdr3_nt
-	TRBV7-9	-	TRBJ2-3	CASSRTTPTSDTQYF	TGTGCCAGCAGCCGTACCACCCCGACATCAGATACGCAGTATTTT
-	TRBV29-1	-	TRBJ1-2	CSVELEGAGGYTF	TGCAGCGTTGAATTAGAGGGAGCGGGTGGCTACACCTTC
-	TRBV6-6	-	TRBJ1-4	CASSYSPAGKLFF	TGTGCCAGCAGTTACTCCCCGGCAGGAAAACTGTTTTTT
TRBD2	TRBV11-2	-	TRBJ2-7	CASSPGIWISGATYEQYF	TGTGCCAGCAGCCCGGGGATCTGGATTAGCGGGGCCACCTACGAGCAGTACTTC
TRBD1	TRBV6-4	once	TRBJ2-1	CASSARTGSNEQFF	TGTGCCAGCAGTGCTCGGACAGGGAGCAATGAGCAGTTCTTC
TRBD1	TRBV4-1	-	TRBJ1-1	CASSAPDRGSWGTEAFF	TGCGCCAGCAGCGCTCCTGACAGGGGCTCATGGGGCACTGAAGCTTTCTTT
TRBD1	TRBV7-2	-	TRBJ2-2	CASSQQGAAGELFF	TGTGCCAGCAGTCAACAGGGGGCGGCCGGGGAGCTGTTTTTT
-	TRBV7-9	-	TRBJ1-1	CASSLEEGVNTEAFF	TGTGCCAGCAGCTTAGAGGAGGGTGTCAACACTGAAGCTTTCTTT
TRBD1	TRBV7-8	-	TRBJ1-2	CASSGSPGQGNYVGYTF	TGTGCCAGCAGCGGTTCTCCGGGACAGGGGAACTATGTTGGCTACACCTTC
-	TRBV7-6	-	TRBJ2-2	CASSLESAGAFPNTGELFF	TGTGCCAGCAGCTTAGAAAGCGCGGGGGCCTTCCCAAACACCGGGGAGCTGTTTTTT
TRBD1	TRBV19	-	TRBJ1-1	CASRQGGTEAFF	TGTGCCAGTCGACAGGGGGGTACTGAAGCTTTCTTT
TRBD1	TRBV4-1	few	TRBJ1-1	CASSQGQGAGNTEAFF	TGCGCCAGCAGCCAAGGGCAGGGGGCTGGGAACACTGAAGCTTTCTTT
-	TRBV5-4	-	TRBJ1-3	CASSLDGGTGNTIYF	TGTGCCAGCAGCTTGGATGGGGGGACTGGAAACACCATATATTTT
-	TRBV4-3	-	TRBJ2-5	CASSQEAQETQYF	TGCGCCAGCAGCCAAGAGGCACAAGAGACCCAGTACTTC
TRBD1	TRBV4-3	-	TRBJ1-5	CASSQDHGTGGVTQHF	TGCGCCAGCAGCCAAGACCACGGGACAGGAGGGGTCACCCAGCATTTT
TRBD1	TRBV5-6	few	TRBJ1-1	CASSSRGPTEAFF	TGTGCCAGCAGCTCGAGGGGGCCCACTGAAGCTTTCTTT
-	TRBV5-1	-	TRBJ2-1	CASSLGLGGNEQFF	TGCGCCAGCAGCTTGGGACTAGGAGGCAATGAGCAGTTCTTC
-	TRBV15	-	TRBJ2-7	CATSREAEQYF	TGTGCCACCAGCAGAGAGGCCGAGCAGTACTTC